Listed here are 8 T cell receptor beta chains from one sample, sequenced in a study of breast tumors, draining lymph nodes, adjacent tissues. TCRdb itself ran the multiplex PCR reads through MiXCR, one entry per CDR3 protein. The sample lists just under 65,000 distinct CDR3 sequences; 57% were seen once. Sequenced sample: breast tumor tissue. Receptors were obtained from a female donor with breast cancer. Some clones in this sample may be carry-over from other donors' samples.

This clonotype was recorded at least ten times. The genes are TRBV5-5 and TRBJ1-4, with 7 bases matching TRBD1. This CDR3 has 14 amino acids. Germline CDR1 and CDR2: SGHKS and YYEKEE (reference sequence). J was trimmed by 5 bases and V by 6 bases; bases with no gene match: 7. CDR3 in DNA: TGTGCCAGCATGGCCGGGACAGAGAATGAAAAACTGTTTTTT. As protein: CASMAGTENEKLFF.

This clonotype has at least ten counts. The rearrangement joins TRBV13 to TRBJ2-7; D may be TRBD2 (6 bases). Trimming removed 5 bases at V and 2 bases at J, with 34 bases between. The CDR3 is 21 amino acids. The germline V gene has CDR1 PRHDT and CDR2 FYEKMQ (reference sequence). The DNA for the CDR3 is TGTGCCAGCAGCCGGAGCCTTGGGCCATTGGGTAGCGGAGACGGGACCTACGAGCAGTACTTC. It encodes CASSRSLGPLGSGDGTYEQYF.

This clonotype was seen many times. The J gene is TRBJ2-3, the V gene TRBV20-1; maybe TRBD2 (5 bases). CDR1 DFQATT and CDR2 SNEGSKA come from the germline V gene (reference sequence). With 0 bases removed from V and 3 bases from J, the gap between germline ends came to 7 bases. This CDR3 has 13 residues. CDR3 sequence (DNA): TGCAGTGCTAGAGATGGGAGAACAGATACGCAGTATTTT. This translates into CSARDGRTDTQYF.

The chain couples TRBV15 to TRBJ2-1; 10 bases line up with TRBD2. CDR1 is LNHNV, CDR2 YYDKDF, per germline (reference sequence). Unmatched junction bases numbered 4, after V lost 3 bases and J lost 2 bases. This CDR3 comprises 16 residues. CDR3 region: CATSSLLAGAYNEQFF. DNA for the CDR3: TGTGCCACCAGCAGCCTCCTAGCGGGGGCCTACAATGAGCAGTTCTTC.

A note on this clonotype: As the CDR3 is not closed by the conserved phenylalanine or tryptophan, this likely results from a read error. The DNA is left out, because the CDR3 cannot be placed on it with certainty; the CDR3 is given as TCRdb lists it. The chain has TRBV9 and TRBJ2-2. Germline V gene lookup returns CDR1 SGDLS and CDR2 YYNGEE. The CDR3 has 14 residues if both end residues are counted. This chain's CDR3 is CASSVAGETGELSL.

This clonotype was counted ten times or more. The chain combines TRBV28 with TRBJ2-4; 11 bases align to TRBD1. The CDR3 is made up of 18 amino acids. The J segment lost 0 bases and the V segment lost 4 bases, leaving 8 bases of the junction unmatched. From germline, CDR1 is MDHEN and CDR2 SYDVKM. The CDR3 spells CASSSGTGGMLAKNIQYF. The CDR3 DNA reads TGTGCCAGCAGTTCAGGGACAGGGGGAATGCTAGCCAAAAACATTCAGTACTTC.

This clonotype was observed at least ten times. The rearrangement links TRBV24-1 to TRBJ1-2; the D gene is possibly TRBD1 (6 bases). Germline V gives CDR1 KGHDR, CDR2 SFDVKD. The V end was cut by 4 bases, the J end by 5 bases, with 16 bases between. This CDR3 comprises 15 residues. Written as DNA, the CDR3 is TGTGCCACCAGTGACCCAACACAGGGTTATTATGGCTACACCTTC. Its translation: CATSDPTQGYYGYTF.

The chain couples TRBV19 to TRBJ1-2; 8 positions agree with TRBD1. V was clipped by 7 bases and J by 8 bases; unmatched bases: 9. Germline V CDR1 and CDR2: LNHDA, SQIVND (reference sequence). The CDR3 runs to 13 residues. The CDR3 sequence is CASTIQGVGGYTF. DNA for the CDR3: TGTGCCAGTACCATACAGGGGGTAGGAGGCTACACCTTC.